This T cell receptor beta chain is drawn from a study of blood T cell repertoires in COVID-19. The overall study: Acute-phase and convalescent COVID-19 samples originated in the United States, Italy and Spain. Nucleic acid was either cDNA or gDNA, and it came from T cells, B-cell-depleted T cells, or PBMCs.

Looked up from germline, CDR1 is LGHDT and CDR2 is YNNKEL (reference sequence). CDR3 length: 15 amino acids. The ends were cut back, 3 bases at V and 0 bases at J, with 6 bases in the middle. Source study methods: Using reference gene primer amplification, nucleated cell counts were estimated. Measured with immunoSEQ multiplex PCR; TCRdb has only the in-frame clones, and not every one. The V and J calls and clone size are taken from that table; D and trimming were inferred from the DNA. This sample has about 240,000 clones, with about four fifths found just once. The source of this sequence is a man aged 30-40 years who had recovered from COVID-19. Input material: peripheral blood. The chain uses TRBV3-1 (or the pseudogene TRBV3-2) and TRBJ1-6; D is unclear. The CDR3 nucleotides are TGTGCCAGCAGCCAGGGCAGCTCCTATAATTCACCCCTCCACTTT. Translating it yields CASSQGSSYNSPLHF.